This TCR beta chain stems from a study of blood T cell repertoires in COVID-19. Germline CDR1 MNHEY, CDR2 SVGAGI. This CDR3 spans 15 amino acids. Trimming left V 0 bases short and J 9 bases short, with 15 bases between. This clone showed up just a few times. TCRdb's copy holds only in-frame clones and misses some; the assay was immunoSEQ multiplex PCR. The table has tens of thousands of clones, nearly 90% seen once; the top ten hold over 8.5%. The specimen sequenced was peripheral blood. The chain links TRBV6-5 to TRBJ2-1; a weak D match, TRBD2 (5 bases). This TCR was sampled from a human donor in a cohort sampled during active COVID-19. CDR3 in DNA: TGTGCCAGCAGTTACTCGAATGAGCCGAGCGGTGAGCAGTTCTTC. This gives the protein CASSYSNEPSGEQFF.